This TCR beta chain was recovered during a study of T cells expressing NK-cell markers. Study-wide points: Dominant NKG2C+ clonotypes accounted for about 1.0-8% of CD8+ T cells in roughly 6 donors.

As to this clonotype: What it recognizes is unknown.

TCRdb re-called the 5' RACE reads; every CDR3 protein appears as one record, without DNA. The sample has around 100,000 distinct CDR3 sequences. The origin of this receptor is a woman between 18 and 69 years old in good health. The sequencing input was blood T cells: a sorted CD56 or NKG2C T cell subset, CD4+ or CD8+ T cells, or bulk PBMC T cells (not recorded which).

This chain's CDR3 is CASSLSRTGLETQYF. J is TRBJ2-5 and V is TRBV27; the TCRdb D gene call, TRBD1, has no DNA to confirm it. The CDR3 totals 15 residues. From germline, CDR1 is MNHEY and CDR2 SMNVEV (reference sequence).